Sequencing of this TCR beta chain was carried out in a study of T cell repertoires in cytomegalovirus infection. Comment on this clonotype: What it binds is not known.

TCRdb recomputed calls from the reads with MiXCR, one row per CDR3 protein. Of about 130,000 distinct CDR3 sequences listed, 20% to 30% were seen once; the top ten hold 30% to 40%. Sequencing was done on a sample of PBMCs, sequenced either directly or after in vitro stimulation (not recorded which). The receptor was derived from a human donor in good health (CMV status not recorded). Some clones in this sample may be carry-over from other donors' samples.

The CDR3 bases are TGTGCCAGCAGCCCCCGACTAGCTACCACCGGGGAGCTGTTTTTT. Translated: CASSPRLATTGELFF. V gene TRBV7-9 combines with J gene TRBJ2-2; 7 positions match TRBD2. There are 15 residues in the CDR3. The germline CDR1 and CDR2 sequences are SEHNR and FQNEAQ (reference sequence). With 5 bases clipped from V and 4 bases from J, the junction kept 7 bases outside the gene matches.